This note documents a single T cell receptor (beta chain) sequence. It was with unique molecular identifiers that the TCRbeta library was prepared. MiXCR, applied by TCRdb to the PCR reads, yields one record per CDR3 protein. The data contain around 360,000 distinct CDR3 sequences, 10% of them singletons. Between the trimmed V and J ends, which lost 2 bases and 0 bases, there was a span of 8 bases. This CDR3 comprises 13 residues. Germline V gives CDR1 DFQATT, CDR2 SNEGSKA (reference sequence). The data belong to a study of T-cell reconstitution after alpha-beta-depleted transplantation in children. The rearrangement joins TRBV20-1 to TRBJ2-7; weak D call: TRBD1 (5 bases). The sequenced sample was PBMCs from the stem cell graft donor, obtained from the stem cell graft. This sequence originates from a human donor who donated a stem cell graft to a child with acute lymphoblastic leukemia. The CDR3 spells CSARTDNSYEQYF. Written as DNA, the CDR3 is TGCAGTGCTAGAACGGACAACTCCTACGAGCAGTACTTC.